This TCR beta chain was found in a study of vaccination and CD4 T cells after COVID-19. Study summary: A few convalescent patients gave samples at day 14 and days 161 to 241 post-vaccination.

Cultured CD4+ T cell DNA underwent sequencing with the Oncomine TCR Beta short-read assay. One entry per CDR3 protein, called by TCRdb with MiXCR from the PCR reads. The top ten hold less than 15% of the sample, which has 20,000 to 25,000 distinct CDR3 sequences, 45% to 55% seen once. Documented time point: late sampling 161 to 241 days after vaccination in three convalescent patients. As for treatment: roughly nine-day PBMC culture with coronavirus spike peptide pools or control peptides (ViraFEST assay). Study-wide results and limits: Data came from relatively few convalescent patients and lacked early post-infection timepoints.

The J segment lost 1 base and the V segment lost 3 bases, leaving 4 bases of the junction unmatched. This CDR3 is built from 14 residues. The germline V gene encodes CDR1 DFQATT and CDR2 SNEGSKA (reference sequence). Note on this clonotype: Its antigen is as yet unknown.

This sequence originates from a human donor who had recovered from COVID-19. This chain joins TRBV20-1 and TRBJ2-7; 9 positions match TRBD1. Sequencing used CD4+ T cells from blood, cultured in vitro, obtained about 7 months after SARS-CoV-2 vaccination. CDR3 sequence (DNA): TGCAGTGCTAGCCCCGGGACAGGGTCCTACGAGCAGTACTTC. This sequence encodes CSASPGTGSYEQYF.